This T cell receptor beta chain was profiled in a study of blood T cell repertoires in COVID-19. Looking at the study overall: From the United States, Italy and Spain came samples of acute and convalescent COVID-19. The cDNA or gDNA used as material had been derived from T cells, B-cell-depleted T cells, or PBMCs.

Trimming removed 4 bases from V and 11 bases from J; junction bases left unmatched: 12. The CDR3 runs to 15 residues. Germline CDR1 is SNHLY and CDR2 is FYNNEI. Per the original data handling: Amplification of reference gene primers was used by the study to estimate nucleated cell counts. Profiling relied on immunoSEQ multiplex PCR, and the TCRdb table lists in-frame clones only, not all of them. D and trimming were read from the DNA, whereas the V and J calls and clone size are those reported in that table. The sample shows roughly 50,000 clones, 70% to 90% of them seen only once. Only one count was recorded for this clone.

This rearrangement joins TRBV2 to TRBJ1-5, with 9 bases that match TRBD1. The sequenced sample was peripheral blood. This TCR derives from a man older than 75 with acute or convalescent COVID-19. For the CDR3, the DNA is TGTGCCAGCAGTGTGGAGACAGGGGGGTTCTCGGCCCAGCATTTT. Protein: CASSVETGGFSAQHF.